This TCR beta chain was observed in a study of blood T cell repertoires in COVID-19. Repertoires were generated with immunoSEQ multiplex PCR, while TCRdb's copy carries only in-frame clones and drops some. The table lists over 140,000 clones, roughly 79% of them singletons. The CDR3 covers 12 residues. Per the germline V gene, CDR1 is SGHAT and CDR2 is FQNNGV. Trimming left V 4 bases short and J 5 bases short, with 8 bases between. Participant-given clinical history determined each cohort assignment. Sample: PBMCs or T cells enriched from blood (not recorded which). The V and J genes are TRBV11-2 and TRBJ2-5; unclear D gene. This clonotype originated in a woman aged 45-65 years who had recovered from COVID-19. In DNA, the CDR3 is TGTGCCAGCAGCTCTGACGGGGAGACCCAGTACTTC. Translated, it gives CASSSDGETQYF.